The 16 T cell receptor beta chains below were found in one sample sequenced in a study of radiation and T cells in renal cell carcinoma. Time point given: blood 2 weeks post-SBRT. Treatment: 15 Gy SBRT to primary tumor, nephrectomy 4 weeks later. This table comes from immunoSEQ multiplex PCR, and its TCRdb copy is limited to in-frame clones, with some not included. The top ten clones hold approximately 7% of a sample with around 60,000 clones, roughly four fifths of them seen once. The input for sequencing was blood, taken from a patient whose treatment included radiotherapy and nephrectomy. All receptors come from a man in his fifties or sixties with renal cell carcinoma.

The chain uses TRBV7-2 and TRBJ2-6, with 7 bases fitting TRBD2. Trimming cost V 5 bases and J 2 bases; bases outside gene matches: 3. The germline CDR1 and CDR2 sequences are SGHTA and FQGNSA. The CDR3 is 15 residues long. The DNA for the CDR3 is TGTGCCAGCAGCCAACGGGAGGCTGGGGCCAACGTCCTGACTTTC. This codes for CASSQREAGANVLTF.

This chain connects TRBV30 to TRBJ2-3; D is unclear. The V and J ends lost 1 base and 5 bases respectively, with 4 bases between them. Per germline, CDR1 GTSNPN and CDR2 SVGIG (reference sequence). The CDR3 contains 11 residues. CDR3 coding DNA: TGTGCCTGGAGTGGCAGAGATACGCAGTATTTT. This encodes CAWSGRDTQYF.

In nucleotides, the CDR3 is TGTGCCAGCAGCCCGGGACTAGCTCTATATACGCAGTATTTT. This sequence encodes CASSPGLALYTQYF. The chain carries TRBV14 and TRBJ2-3, with 9 bases lining up with TRBD2. This CDR3 spans 14 amino acids. CDR1 SGHDN and CDR2 FVKESK come from the germline V gene. V lost 4 bases, J lost 7 bases, and 6 bases stayed unmatched.

This clone was seen once. V gene TRBV6-5 combines with J gene TRBJ1-6; weak D call: TRBD1 (6 bases). The V gene's germline CDR1 is MNHEY and CDR2 SVGAGI. V was trimmed by 6 bases and J by 8 bases, leaving 11 bases between them. This CDR3 is built from 13 residues. The CDR3 DNA reads as TGTGCCAGCAGAGGGGGGGCTCATTCACCCCTCCACTTT. As protein: CASRGGAHSPLHF.

The rearrangement joins TRBV5-1 to TRBJ2-5; D unresolved. The CDR3 consists of 13 residues. Germline CDR1 SGHRS, CDR2 YFSETQ. V was clipped by 4 bases and J by 2 bases, with 9 bases between them. The CDR3 sequence is CASSPGLQETQYF. CDR3 DNA sequence: TGCGCCAGCAGCCCGGGCCTGCAAGAGACCCAGTACTTC.

This clone occurred once. The DNA for the CDR3 is TGTGCCAGTAGTCCAACAGGGTCGAGCAATCAGCCCCAGCATTTT. Amino acid sequence: CASSPTGSSNQPQHF. The genes are TRBV19 and TRBJ1-5, with a weak D call TRBD1 (6 bases). The germline V gene encodes CDR1 LNHDA and CDR2 SQIVND (reference sequence). This CDR3 region has 15 residues. Deletions cut 5 bases from V and 1 base from J, with 12 bases between.

The CDR3 nucleotides read TGTGCCAGCAGTTACTCTGCTAGGGGCGCCGGTAATGAGCAGTTCTTC. Its protein is CASSYSARGAGNEQFF. V and J are TRBV6-5 and TRBJ2-1; weak D call: TRBD1 (5 bases). Between the trimmed V and J ends, which lost 0 bases and 7 bases, there was a span of 16 bases. The CDR3 consists of 16 residues. Germline V CDR1 and CDR2: MNHEY, SVGAGI.

This clone was seen more than once but under ten times. This sequence joins TRBV15 and TRBJ2-1; 14 bases match TRBD2. V trimming: 1 base; J trimming: 7 bases; junction bases outside the gene matches: 9. This CDR3 is 18 amino acids long. Per the germline V gene, CDR1 is LNHNV and CDR2 is YYDKDF (reference sequence). The CDR3 DNA reads as TGTGCCACCAGCAGAGGGACTTTGGGACTAGCGGGAGAGAATGAGCAGTTCTTC. Its translation: CATSRGTLGLAGENEQFF.

This chain links TRBV10-3 with TRBJ2-1, with D perhaps given as TRBD1 or TRBD2 (6 bases each). This CDR3 is built from 16 residues. The germline CDR1 and CDR2 sequences are ENHRY and SYGVKD. Deletions cut 6 bases from V and 5 bases from J, with 20 bases between. CDR3 residues: CAISLRGDRIDNEQFF. The CDR3 bases are TGTGCCATCAGCCTTAGGGGGGATAGGATAGACAATGAGCAGTTCTTC.

The chain uses TRBV6-5 and TRBJ2-3, with D unresolved. The CDR3 contains 14 residues. V was pared by 6 bases and J by 5 bases, with 15 bases between. Germline-derived CDR1 and CDR2 are MNHEY and SVGAGI. This chain's CDR3 is CASSSGTSLDTQYF. CDR3 bases: TGTGCCAGCAGCTCGGGCACCTCCTTAGATACGCAGTATTTT.

This clone came up once. As DNA, the CDR3 is TGTGCCAGTAGTCCCTCCGGGGGGCGGGACACTGAAGCTTTCTTT. Translated, it gives CASSPSGGRDTEAFF. The chain combines TRBV19 with TRBJ1-1, with D possibly TRBD1 on 6 matching bases. The CDR3 sequence is 15 residues long. Germline V gene data show CDR1 as LNHDA and CDR2 as SQIVND (reference sequence). The V and J ends lost 5 bases and 3 bases respectively, with 16 bases between them.

The chain combines TRBV9 with TRBJ2-2; 7 bases are shared with TRBD2. Looked up from germline, CDR1 is SGDLS and CDR2 is YYNGEE. The ends lost 0 bases at V and 4 bases at J; junction bases unmatched: 6. CDR3 length: 16 amino acids. CDR3 amino acids: CASSVDPGGPTGELFF. The CDR3 nucleotides are TGTGCCAGCAGCGTAGACCCGGGAGGCCCCACCGGGGAGCTGTTTTTT. The full variable domain, rest sourced from reference TRBV9 and TRBJ2-2, is DSGVTQTPKHLITATGQRVTLRCSPRSGDLSVYWYQQSLDQGLQFLIQYYNGEERAKGNILERFSAQQFPDLHSELNLSSLELGDSALYFCASSVDPGGPTGELFFGEGSRLTVL.

The J gene is TRBJ2-6, the V gene TRBV7-2; possibly TRBD2 for D (6 bases). Germline CDR1 SGHTA, CDR2 FQGNSA. Trimming cost V 4 bases and J 4 bases, with 11 bases left between them. CDR3 length equals 15 residues. CDR3 nucleotide sequence: TGTGCCAGCAGCTCCGGGGGATCCGGGGCCAACGTCCTGACTTTC. It is translated as CASSSGGSGANVLTF. Based on the CDR3 plus reference TRBV7-2 and TRBJ2-6, the full variable domain is GAGVSQSPSNKVTEKGKDVELRCDPISGHTALYWYRQSLGQGLEFLIYFQGNSAPDKSGLPSDRFSAERTGGSVSTLTIQRTQQEDSAVYLCASSSGGSGANVLTFGAGSRLTVL.

This rearrangement joins TRBV7-9 to TRBJ2-7; D uncertain. Per germline, CDR1 SEHNR and CDR2 FQNEAQ (reference sequence). Trimming took off 5 bases at V and 0 bases at J, with 14 bases between the two ends. This CDR3 contains 15 residues. The CDR3 loop reads CASSPRTVLSYEQYF. The CDR3 region has the DNA TGTGCCAGCAGCCCCCGGACGGTGCTCTCCTACGAGCAGTACTTC.

The gene calls are TRBV7-2 and TRBJ2-3; tentative D call: TRBD2 (6 bases). From germline, CDR1 is SGHTA and CDR2 FQGNSA. The CDR3 covers 13 residues. V lost 5 bases to trimming and J lost 5 bases, with 11 bases between them. The CDR3 loop is CASSPPGVDTQYF. CDR3 nucleotides: TGTGCCAGCAGCCCCCCGGGGGTAGATACGCAGTATTTT.

This chain uses TRBV10-1 with TRBJ1-1; no clear D gene. Germline V gene sequence: CDR1 WNHNN, CDR2 SYGVQD (reference sequence). V was cut by 8 bases and J by 5 bases, with 12 bases left in between. CDR3 length: 12 residues. This chain's CDR3 is CASPELFTEAFF. The CDR3 DNA reads as TGCGCCAGCCCCGAGCTGTTTACTGAAGCTTTCTTT.